Following are 14 T cell receptor beta chains from one sample sequenced in a study of blood T cell repertoires in COVID-19. Method: immunoSEQ multiplex PCR; TCRdb's copy keeps in-frame clones and lacks some. The sample consists of fewer than 250,000 clones, roughly 85% of them appearing once. The sequencing sample was made of PBMCs or T cells enriched from blood (not recorded which). The receptors shown here come from a woman in her 50s who had been exposed to COVID-19.

In nucleotides, the CDR3 is TGTGCCAGCAGCTCCTCTCTCGGCGGTGAAGCTTTCTTT. It codes for CASSSSLGGEAFF. This rearrangement joins TRBV7-2 to TRBJ1-1; D is ambiguous. The CDR3 has 13 amino acids. V was trimmed by 4 bases and J by 7 bases, leaving 13 bases between them. The germline V gene encodes CDR1 SGHTA and CDR2 FQGNSA.

This clone was seen a few times. V and J are TRBV5-1 and TRBJ1-2, with 10 bases that match TRBD1. CDR1 and CDR2 from the germline V gene are SGHRS and YFSETQ. This CDR3 is 16 amino acids long. Trimming took 5 bases from V and 8 from J; bases not matched to a gene: 15. CDR3 coding DNA: TGCGCCAGCAGGGAAGTGCCGGGACAGGGGCATTTCGGCTACACCTTC. Translating it yields CASREVPGQGHFGYTF.

The chain couples TRBV3-1 (or the pseudogene TRBV3-2) to TRBJ2-1; TRBD2 matches at 7 bases. V gave up 3 bases and J gave up 10 bases; unmatched junction bases: 6. Germline CDR1 reads LGHDT; CDR2 reads YNNKEL (reference sequence). The CDR3 has 13 amino acids. The CDR3 reads CASSHPGGYEQFF. The CDR3 region has the DNA TGTGCCAGCAGCCACCCCGGGGGGTACGAGCAGTTCTTC.

The chain links TRBV19 to TRBJ1-6; no reliable D call. Germline V gives CDR1 LNHDA, CDR2 SQIVND (reference sequence). This CDR3 contains 14 residues. The germline V and J ends were trimmed by 0 bases and 13 bases, with 13 bases remaining between them. This CDR3 reads CASSIDRESGPLHF. The CDR3 DNA sequence: TGTGCCAGTAGTATAGATCGGGAGTCCGGGCCCCTCCACTTT.

This chain joins TRBV28 and TRBJ1-5; 9 positions agree with TRBD1. CDR3 length equals 14 residues. V trimming: 5 bases; J trimming: 7 bases; junction bases outside the gene matches: 6. Germline CDR1 reads MDHEN; CDR2 reads SYDVKM. CDR3: CASSQTGGSQPQHF. CDR3 DNA: TGTGCCAGCAGTCAAACAGGGGGCTCCCAGCCCCAGCATTTT.

J is TRBJ1-5 and V is TRBV24-1; 7 bases align to TRBD1. CDR1 and CDR2 (germline): KGHDR, SFDVKD. J lost 2 bases, V lost 9 bases, and 3 bases had no gene match. This CDR3 spans 13 amino acids. The CDR3: CATSGTGNQPQHF. The CDR3 region has the DNA TGTGCCACCTCCGGGACAGGCAATCAGCCCCAGCATTTT.

This chain uses TRBV11-2 with TRBJ1-1; 7 bases are a match to TRBD1. Germline CDR1 is SGHAT and CDR2 is FQNNGV. The V gene end was trimmed by 5 bases and the J gene end by 2 bases; junction bases not matched to a gene: 11. CDR3 length equals 16 residues. CDR3 sequence (DNA): TGTGCCAGCAGCACCCGAGGCAGGGGGAGTAACACTGAAGCTTTCTTT. This codes for CASSTRGRGSNTEAFF.

The chain joins TRBV27 to TRBJ1-6; D is unresolved. Trimming pared 4 bases from V and 12 bases from J, leaving 10 bases between. This CDR3 region has 12 residues. The germline CDR1 and CDR2 sequences are MNHEY and SMNVEV (reference sequence). The CDR3: CASSSLPGPLHF. For the CDR3, the DNA is TGTGCCAGCAGTTCCCTACCGGGACCCCTCCACTTT.

V usage is TRBV29-1 and J usage is TRBJ2-7; 9 nucleotides align to TRBD1. The CDR3 contains 13 residues. Unmatched junction bases numbered 4, after V lost 4 bases and J lost 3 bases. Germline-derived CDR1 and CDR2 are SQVTM and ANQGSEA. The CDR3 DNA reads as TGCAGCGTTGCAAAGGACAGGGGCTACGAGCAGTACTTC. It encodes CSVAKDRGYEQYF.

V and J are TRBV19 and TRBJ1-3; a possible D gene is TRBD1 (5 bases). The CDR3 spans 18 residues. V was pared by 3 bases and J by 0 bases, with 18 bases between. Germline CDR1 is LNHDA and CDR2 is SQIVND (reference sequence). CDR3 amino acids: CASSMNLRQILSGNTIYF. The CDR3 region has the DNA TGTGCCAGTAGTATGAACCTGAGACAGATTCTCTCTGGAAACACCATATATTTT.

This clone occurred a few times. The chain joins TRBV30 to TRBJ2-7; D remains ambiguous. V shed 7 bases and J shed 3 bases, with 16 bases lying between them. Germline values: CDR1 GTSNPN, CDR2 SVGIG (reference sequence). The CDR3 spans 13 residues. CDR3 coding DNA: TGTGCCTCCTCGATCGACTTAGGCTACGAGCAGTACTTC. Its protein product is CASSIDLGYEQYF.

The CDR3 loop reads CASSRNRGTNYGYTF. The CDR3 DNA is TGTGCCAGCAGCCGCAACAGGGGTACTAACTATGGCTACACCTTC. The chain carries TRBV3-1 (or the pseudogene TRBV3-2) and TRBJ1-2, with 7 bases identical to TRBD1. CDR1 and CDR2 (germline): LGHDT, YNNKEL (reference sequence). The J segment lost 0 bases and the V segment lost 4 bases, leaving 5 bases of the junction unmatched. The CDR3 is 15 amino acids.

This sequence joins TRBV5-1 and TRBJ1-1; maybe TRBD1 (6 bases). V lost 2 bases and J 1 base, leaving 9 bases between the germline ends. The CDR3 contains 14 residues. Germline V gene lookup returns CDR1 SGHRS and CDR2 YFSETQ. CDR3 residues: CASSFGQSNTEAFF. The CDR3 DNA is TGCGCCAGCAGCTTCGGACAGTCGAACACTGAAGCTTTCTTT.

This chain uses TRBV2 with TRBJ2-3; TRBD2 agrees at 8 bases. This CDR3 has 15 residues. The V and J ends lost 4 bases and 1 base, in that order; junction bases with no gene match: 4. Germline loops: CDR1 SNHLY, CDR2 FYNNEI. In DNA form, the CDR3 reads TGTGCCAGCAGTGTTGCAGCGGGGGGCACAGATACGCAGTATTTT. This encodes CASSVAAGGTDTQYF.